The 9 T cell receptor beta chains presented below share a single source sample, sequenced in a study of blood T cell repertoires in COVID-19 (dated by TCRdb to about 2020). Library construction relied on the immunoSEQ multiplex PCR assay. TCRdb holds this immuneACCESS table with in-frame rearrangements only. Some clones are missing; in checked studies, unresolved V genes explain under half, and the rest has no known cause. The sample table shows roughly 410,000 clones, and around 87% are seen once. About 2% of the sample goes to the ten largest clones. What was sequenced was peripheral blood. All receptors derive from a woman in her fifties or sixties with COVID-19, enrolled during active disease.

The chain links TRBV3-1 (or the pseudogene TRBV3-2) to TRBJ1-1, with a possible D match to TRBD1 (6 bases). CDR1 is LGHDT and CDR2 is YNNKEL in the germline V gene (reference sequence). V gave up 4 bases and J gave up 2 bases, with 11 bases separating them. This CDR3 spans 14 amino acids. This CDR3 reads CASSLRTVNTEAFF. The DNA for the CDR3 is TGTGCCAGCAGCCTGCGGACAGTTAACACTGAAGCTTTCTTT.

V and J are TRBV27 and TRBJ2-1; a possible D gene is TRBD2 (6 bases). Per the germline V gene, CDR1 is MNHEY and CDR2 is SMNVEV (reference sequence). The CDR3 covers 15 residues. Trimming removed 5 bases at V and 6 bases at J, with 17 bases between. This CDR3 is CASSPRLVGSNEQFF. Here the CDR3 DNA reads TGTGCCAGCAGTCCTCGACTAGTGGGAAGCAATGAGCAGTTCTTC.

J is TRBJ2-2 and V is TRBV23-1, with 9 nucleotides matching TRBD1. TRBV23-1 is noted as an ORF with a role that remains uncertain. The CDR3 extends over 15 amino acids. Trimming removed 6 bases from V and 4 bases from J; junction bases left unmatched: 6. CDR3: CASRSGTGSTGELFF. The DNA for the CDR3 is TGCGCCAGCAGAAGTGGGACAGGGAGCACCGGGGAGCTGTTTTTT.

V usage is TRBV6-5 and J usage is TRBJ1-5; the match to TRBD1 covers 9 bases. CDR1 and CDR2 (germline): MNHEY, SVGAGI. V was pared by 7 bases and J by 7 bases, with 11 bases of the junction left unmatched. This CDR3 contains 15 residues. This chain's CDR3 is CASTPGQGARQPQHF. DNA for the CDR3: TGTGCCAGCACCCCGGGACAGGGAGCCCGCCAGCCCCAGCATTTT.

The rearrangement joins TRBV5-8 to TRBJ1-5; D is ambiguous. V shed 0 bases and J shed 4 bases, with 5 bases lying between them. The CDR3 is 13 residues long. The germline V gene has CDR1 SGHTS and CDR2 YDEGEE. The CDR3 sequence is CASSLGQNQPQHF. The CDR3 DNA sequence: TGTGCCAGCAGCTTGGGGCAGAATCAGCCCCAGCATTTT.

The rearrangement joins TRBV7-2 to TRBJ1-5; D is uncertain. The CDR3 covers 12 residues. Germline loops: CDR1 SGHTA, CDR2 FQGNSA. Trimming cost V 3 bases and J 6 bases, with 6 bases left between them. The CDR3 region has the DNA TGTGCCAGCAGCTTTAACAGTCAGCCCCAGCATTTT. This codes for CASSFNSQPQHF.

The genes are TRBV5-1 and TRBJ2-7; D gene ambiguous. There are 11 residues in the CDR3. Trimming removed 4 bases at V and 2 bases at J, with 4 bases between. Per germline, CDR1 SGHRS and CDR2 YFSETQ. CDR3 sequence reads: CASSNTYEQYF. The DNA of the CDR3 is TGCGCCAGCAGCAACACCTACGAGCAGTACTTC.

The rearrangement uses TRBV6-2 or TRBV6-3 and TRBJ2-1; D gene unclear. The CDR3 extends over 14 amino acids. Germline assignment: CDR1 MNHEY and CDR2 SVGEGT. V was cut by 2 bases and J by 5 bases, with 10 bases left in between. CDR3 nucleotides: TGTGCCAGCAGTTACGTGCAGGTCAACAATGAGCAGTTCTTC. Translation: CASSYVQVNNEQFF.

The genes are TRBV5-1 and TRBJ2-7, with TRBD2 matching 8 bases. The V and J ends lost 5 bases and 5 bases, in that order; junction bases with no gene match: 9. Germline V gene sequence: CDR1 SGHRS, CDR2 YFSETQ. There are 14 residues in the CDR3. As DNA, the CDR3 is TGCGCCAGCAGAATCTTCACTAGCGGTAACGAGCAGTACTTC. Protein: CASRIFTSGNEQYF.